This TCR beta chain emerged from a study of blood T cell repertoires in COVID-19. At the level of the study: COVID-19 samples collected from the United States, Italy and Spain covered acute and convalescent phases. T cells, B-cell-depleted T cells, or PBMCs provided the cDNA or gDNA that served as material.

CDR3 size: 14 residues. Germline values: CDR1 SGHNT, CDR2 YENEEA. Trimming shortened V by 3 bases and J by 2 bases, and 11 bases separated the two germline ends. Under the authors' procedure: The assay estimated nucleated cells by amplifying reference gene primers. The protocol was immunoSEQ multiplex PCR, while the TCRdb copy is restricted to in-frame clones and leaves out a portion. From that table come the V and J calls and clone size; the DNA was used to work out D and trimming. The sample consists of around 150,000 clones, 77% of them appearing once. This chain uses TRBV11-3 with TRBJ2-7, with D hard to call. The receptor comes from a man aged 65-85 years with acute or convalescent COVID-19. Sequenced sample: peripheral blood. The CDR3 region is CASSLFSYTYEQYF. The CDR3 DNA reads TGTGCCAGCAGCTTGTTCAGTTACACCTACGAGCAGTACTTC.